The 32 T cell receptor beta chains below all came from one sample that was sequenced in a study of cytomegalovirus exposure and HLA in healthy donors listed by TCRdb under 2017. Library method: the immunoSEQ multiplex PCR assay. For the multiplex PCR, a mixture combining 60 forward primers for TCR Vbeta segments and 13 reverse primers for TCR Jbeta segments was used. TCRdb obtained this table from immuneACCESS and retained in-frame rearrangements with V and J assigned. These tables miss some clones; where compared with another copy, unresolved V genes account for less than half of the shortfall, and the remainder is unexplained. The sample table records about 170,000 clones; 65% to 90% of these occur just once. The biggest ten clones account for 2% to 2.5% of the sample. The sample taken for sequencing was PBMCs. The receptors were gathered from a male donor in good health and CMV-seronegative.

This chain connects TRBV19 to TRBJ1-6; 9 nucleotides line up with TRBD1. V lost 3 bases, J lost 4 bases, and 1 base stayed unmatched. Germline lookup yields CDR1 LNHDA and CDR2 SQIVND (reference sequence). The CDR3 spans 15 residues. For the CDR3, the DNA is TGTGCCAGTAGTATTGGACAGGGGTATAATTCACCCCTCCACTTT. It codes for CASSIGQGYNSPLHF.

This chain links TRBV5-4 with TRBJ2-2, with D uncertain. The CDR3 contains 12 residues. CDR1 and CDR2 from the germline V gene are SGHNT and YYREEE (reference sequence). V shed 6 bases and J shed 5 bases, with 8 bases lying between them. The CDR3 coding sequence is TGTGCCAGCACCCCCTCGACCGGGGAGCTGTTTTTT. Translated, it gives CASTPSTGELFF.

J is TRBJ1-1 and V is TRBV19, with 7 bases lining up with TRBD1. After removal of 5 bases from V and 4 bases from J, the junction contained 7 bases not matched to a gene. CDR3 length: 14 residues. Looked up from germline, CDR1 is LNHDA and CDR2 is SQIVND (reference sequence). CDR3 amino acids: CASSGTQGSTEAFF. The CDR3 region has the DNA TGTGCCAGTAGTGGTACACAGGGGTCCACTGAAGCTTTCTTT.

The rearrangement links TRBV6-5 to TRBJ1-2; tentative D call: TRBD1 (5 bases). The CDR3 totals 15 residues. Trimming cost V 4 bases and J 4 bases, with 16 bases left between them. From germline, CDR1 is MNHEY and CDR2 SVGAGI. DNA of the CDR3: TGTGCCAGCAGTTTCGATTACGGGGGTGCCTATGGCTACACCTTC. This encodes CASSFDYGGAYGYTF.

The chain combines TRBV18 with TRBJ2-3; D might be TRBD2 (5 bases). Per germline, CDR1 KGHSH and CDR2 LQKENI. CDR3 length equals 14 residues. V gave up 5 bases and J gave up 8 bases, with 17 bases separating them. The CDR3 DNA sequence: TGTGCCAGCTCAGAGACGGGGATCCAAGGTACGCAGTATTTT. This codes for CASSETGIQGTQYF. Supplemented by reference TRBV18 and TRBJ2-3, the full variable domain reads NAGVMQNPRHLVRRRGQEARLRCSPMKGHSHVYWYRQLPEEGLKFMVYLQKENIIDESGMPKERFSAEFPKEGPSILRIQQVVRGDSAAYFCASSETGIQGTQYFGPGTRLTVL.

V gene TRBV7-8 combines with J gene TRBJ2-1; 8 bases map to TRBD1. CDR1 is SGHVS and CDR2 is FQNEAQ in the germline V gene. The CDR3 contains 15 residues. J lost 1 base, V lost 5 bases, and 4 bases had no gene match. As DNA, the CDR3 is TGTGCCAGCAGCATGCAGGGGGCGTCCTACAATGAGCAGTTCTTC. Translated: CASSMQGASYNEQFF.

This clone was detected once. The chain links TRBV4-1 to TRBJ2-5; D perhaps matches TRBD1 (6 bases). This CDR3 has 15 residues. Germline values: CDR1 MGHRA, CDR2 YSYEKL. V was trimmed by 0 bases and J by 4 bases, leaving 12 bases between them. CDR3 sequence: CASSQDGTGSETQYF. The CDR3 nucleotides read TGCGCCAGCAGCCAAGATGGAACAGGGTCAGAGACCCAGTACTTC.

The V and J genes are TRBV7-8 and TRBJ2-2; D call uncertain. The germline gives CDR1 SGHVS, CDR2 FQNEAQ. Trimming left V 2 bases short and J 4 bases short, with 5 bases between. The CDR3 is made up of 13 amino acids. CDR3 amino acids: CASSLKLTGELFF. The CDR3 DNA is TGTGCCAGCAGCTTAAAACTCACCGGGGAGCTGTTTTTT.

The chain has TRBV5-6 and TRBJ1-1; D is uncertain. This CDR3 is 16 amino acids long. The germline V and J ends were trimmed by 4 bases and 4 bases, with 20 bases remaining between them. Germline CDR1 and CDR2: SGHDT and YYEEEE. The CDR3 protein is CASSPSLNSELTEAFF. DNA of the CDR3: TGTGCCAGCAGCCCGTCCCTGAACTCCGAACTCACTGAAGCTTTCTTT.

This chain connects TRBV11-2 to TRBJ2-3; D perhaps matches TRBD1 (8 bases). The V gene lost 1 base and the J gene lost 3 bases, with 20 bases spanning the gap. CDR3 length: 18 residues. Germline V gene sequence: CDR1 SGHAT, CDR2 FQNNGV. DNA of the CDR3: TGTGCCAGCAGCTTAGGACAGGGGAGGACTAGAATTACAGATACGCAGTATTTT. Protein product: CASSLGQGRTRITDTQYF. Full variable domain (outside the CDR3, taken from reference TRBV11-2 and TRBJ2-3): EAGVAQSPRYKIIEKRQSVAFWCNPISGHATLYWYQQILGQGPKLLIQFQNNGVVDDSQLPKDRFSAERLKGVDSTLKIQPAKLEDSAVYLCASSLGQGRTRITDTQYFGPGTRLTVL.

The J gene is TRBJ2-7, the V gene TRBV21-1; no DNA check was done on the table's D call, TRBD2. TRBV21-1 is designated a pseudogene. The CDR3 has 14 amino acids. The CDR3 DNA is TGTGCCAGCACCGAGTTACTTAGCTCCTACGAGCAGTACTTC. This gives the protein CASTELLSSYEQYF.

The chain is built from TRBV6-1 and TRBJ1-1, with a possible D match to TRBD1 (6 bases). Germline lookup yields CDR1 MNHNS and CDR2 SASEGT. The germline V and J ends were trimmed by 2 bases and 9 bases, with 16 bases remaining between them. The CDR3 consists of 14 residues. CDR3 region: CASSENRALGKAFF. CDR3 in DNA: TGTGCCAGCAGTGAAAACAGGGCTCTCGGCAAAGCTTTCTTT.

The chain recombines TRBV18 with TRBJ1-4; 9 bases line up with TRBD1. Trimming took 4 bases from V and 7 from J; bases not matched to a gene: 4. Germline V gene sequence: CDR1 KGHSH, CDR2 LQKENI. The CDR3 is made up of 14 amino acids. The CDR3: CASSLTGGGEKLFF. CDR3 sequence (DNA): TGTGCCAGCTCACTTACAGGGGGCGGTGAAAAACTGTTTTTT.

The chain links TRBV7-9 to TRBJ1-3; the D is unclear. V was pared by 3 bases and J by 3 bases, with 6 bases between. CDR1 SEHNR and CDR2 FQNEAQ come from the germline V gene (reference sequence). This CDR3 is 13 amino acids long. As DNA, the CDR3 is TGTGCCAGCAGCTTTCCGGGTGGAAACACCATATATTTT. It yields the protein CASSFPGGNTIYF.

The chain couples TRBV9 to TRBJ2-5; 9 positions match TRBD1. This CDR3 has 15 amino acids. CDR1 SGDLS and CDR2 YYNGEE come from the germline V gene. J was trimmed by 2 bases and V by 0 bases; bases with no gene match: 2. The CDR3 DNA sequence: TGTGCCAGCAGCGTAGGGACAGGGGTTCAAGAGACCCAGTACTTC. This sequence encodes CASSVGTGVQETQYF.

The gene calls are TRBV10-3 and TRBJ2-1, with 12 bases aligning to TRBD2. Germline CDR1 is ENHRY and CDR2 is SYGVKD. CDR3 length equals 15 residues. The junction had 9 bases not matched to a gene; V was cut back by 8 bases and J by 7 bases. The CDR3 nucleotides are TGTGCCATCGGGCTAGCGGGGGGGCCGGGGAATGAGCAGTTCTTC. This codes for CAIGLAGGPGNEQFF.

The rearrangement joins TRBV7-8 to TRBJ1-2; D call uncertain. The CDR3 sequence is 16 residues long. V was pared by 2 bases and J by 3 bases, with 16 bases between. In germline, CDR1 is SGHVS, CDR2 FQNEAQ. CDR3 sequence (DNA): TGTGCCAGCAGCTTATTGGAGGCGCCCCGGGACTATGGCTACACCTTC. Protein: CASSLLEAPRDYGYTF.

The gene calls are TRBV19 and TRBJ1-1; D possibly corresponds to TRBD1 (6 bases). The CDR3 contains 14 residues. V dropped 6 bases and J dropped 2 bases, with 13 bases sitting between them. CDR1 is LNHDA, CDR2 SQIVND, per germline (reference sequence). CDR3 sequence reads: CASSPVQGNTEAFF. In DNA form, the CDR3 reads TGTGCCAGTAGCCCGGTACAGGGAAACACTGAAGCTTTCTTT.

This chain joins TRBV6-5 and TRBJ1-3; D not resolved. CDR1 is MNHEY, CDR2 SVGAGI, per germline. The CDR3 sequence is 15 residues long. V shed 0 bases and J shed 0 bases, with 6 bases lying between them. CDR3 loop: CASSYSQISGNTIYF. The CDR3 DNA reads as TGTGCCAGCAGTTACTCACAGATCTCTGGAAACACCATATATTTT.

The chain combines TRBV5-6 with TRBJ2-5; 10 nucleotides match TRBD1. Losses at the gene ends were 3 bases for V and 5 bases for J; bases not matched to a gene: 4. Per the germline V gene, CDR1 is SGHDT and CDR2 is YYEEEE. This CDR3 has 14 amino acids. CDR3 in DNA: TGTGCCAGCAGCTGGGGACAGGGGATTGAGACCCAGTACTTC. Residues: CASSWGQGIETQYF.

This clone appeared a single time. This sequence joins TRBV5-1 and TRBJ2-5; TRBD1 might be the D (5 bases). This CDR3 comprises 15 residues. The germline gives CDR1 SGHRS, CDR2 YFSETQ. V lost 1 base and J lost 3, with 13 bases in between. DNA of the CDR3: TGCGCCAGCAGCTTGCAAGGCGTCAGGGAAGAGACCCAGTACTTC. It specifies CASSLQGVREETQYF.

This chain joins TRBV5-1 and TRBJ1-1, with a tentative D call TRBD1 (5 bases). The ends were cut back, 3 bases at V and 0 bases at J, with 12 bases in the middle. The germline V gene has CDR1 SGHRS and CDR2 YFSETQ. The CDR3 runs to 15 residues. CDR3: CASSSEQALNTEAFF. The CDR3 DNA sequence: TGCGCCAGCAGCTCAGAACAGGCCTTGAACACTGAAGCTTTCTTT.

The chain carries TRBV6-6 and TRBJ2-3, with 14 nucleotides matching TRBD2. J was trimmed by 5 bases and V by 6 bases; bases with no gene match: 4. Germline lookup yields CDR1 MNHNY and CDR2 SVGAGI (reference sequence). The length of the CDR3 is 15 residues. CDR3 bases: TGTGCCAGCAGGGGGACTAGCGGGGGCCTAGATACGCAGTATTTT. Encoded protein: CASRGTSGGLDTQYF.

The chain has TRBV7-9 and TRBJ1-1; D is unresolved. V was clipped by 7 bases and J by 3 bases, with 12 bases between them. The germline V gene has CDR1 SEHNR and CDR2 FQNEAQ (reference sequence). This CDR3 has 13 residues. This CDR3 is CASTPVVDTEAFF. The CDR3 coding sequence is TGTGCCAGCACCCCGGTAGTGGACACTGAAGCTTTCTTT.

V gene TRBV7-9 combines with J gene TRBJ1-4; D is possibly TRBD1 (5 bases). This CDR3 has 15 amino acids. Per the germline V gene, CDR1 is SEHNR and CDR2 is FQNEAQ (reference sequence). V lost 1 base, J lost 5 bases, and 11 bases lay in between. In DNA form, the CDR3 reads TGTGCCAGCAGCTTAGGTGGGGCGTCGAATGAAAAACTGTTTTTT. Translated: CASSLGGASNEKLFF.

This chain joins TRBV5-1 and TRBJ2-1, with TRBD2 identical over 11 bases. The CDR3 totals 16 residues. Germline trimming cut 0 bases from V and 10 bases from J; bases unmatched to any gene: 9. Germline CDR1 is SGHRS and CDR2 is YFSETQ. The CDR3 reads CASSLVLAGGGEEQFF. Written as DNA, the CDR3 is TGCGCCAGCAGCTTGGTTCTAGCGGGGGGCGGGGAGGAGCAGTTCTTC.

A note on this clone: One end of the junction fails to match germline, which may point to a read error. The chain links TRBV5-1 to TRBJ2-2; 14 bases match TRBD2. This CDR3 contains 17 residues. Germline lookup yields CDR1 SGHRS and CDR2 YFSETQ. The CDR3 DNA is TGCGCCAACAGCTTGACTAGCGGGGGGGCCGGAACCGGGGAGCTGTTTTTT. Translation gives CANSLTSGGAGTGELFF.

This chain links TRBV30 with TRBJ2-4, with D tentatively TRBD2 (5 bases). Germline CDR1 reads GTSNPN; CDR2 reads SVGIG (reference sequence). V shed 1 base and J shed 8 bases, with 18 bases lying between them. There are 15 residues in the CDR3. The CDR3 region has the DNA TGTGCCTGGAGTGAAACGGGATTCGGTGGATACATTCAGTACTTC. Translated, it gives CAWSETGFGGYIQYF.

This sequence joins TRBV27 and TRBJ2-2; D call uncertain. This CDR3 spans 16 amino acids. Germline V lookup: CDR1 MNHEY, CDR2 SMNVEV (reference sequence). Trimming left V 4 bases short and J 1 base short, with 13 bases between. The CDR3 protein is CASSSGSNLNTGELFF. CDR3 bases: TGTGCCAGCAGTTCCGGGTCGAATTTGAACACCGGGGAGCTGTTTTTT.

This clone has just a few counts. The rearrangement links TRBV2 to TRBJ2-7, with D unresolved. CDR1 is SNHLY and CDR2 is FYNNEI in the germline V gene. Deletions cut 4 bases from V and 3 bases from J, with 10 bases between. The CDR3 length is 13 residues. CDR3 region: CASSGVGDYEQYF. CDR3 sequence (DNA): TGTGCCAGCAGTGGTGTCGGAGACTACGAGCAGTACTTC.

The chain is built from TRBV7-2 and TRBJ1-3; 9 bases are a match to TRBD1. In germline, CDR1 is SGHTA, CDR2 FQGNSA. J gave up 9 bases and V 5 bases, and 8 bases lay outside the gene matches. The CDR3 extends over 14 amino acids. This CDR3 reads CASSPGQGGGTIYF. The CDR3 DNA reads as TGTGCCAGCAGCCCGGGACAGGGTGGCGGCACCATATATTTT.

V usage is TRBV10-1 and J usage is TRBJ1-1; the D is unclear. The CDR3 is made up of 13 amino acids. CDR1 is WNHNN and CDR2 is SYGVQD in the germline V gene (reference sequence). V dropped 6 bases and J dropped 1 base, with 9 bases sitting between them. The CDR3 region has the DNA TGCGCCAGCAGCCTAAGACAGAACACTGAAGCTTTCTTT. This translates into CASSLRQNTEAFF.